In this sample, the clone carrying this T cell receptor beta chain turned up many times. Antigen unknown. These data originate in a study of regulatory T cells in long-lasting Graves disease. Study findings and constraints: Persistent Graves' patients showed reduced TCR diversity versus newly diagnosed patients. Persistent disease was associated with favored TRBV28 usage and with favored use of TRBJ1-2 and TRBJ2-5. A limited number of samples was an acknowledged limitation.

Documented time point: newly diagnosed GD, antithyroid drugs for less than 3 months. The TCR library was prepared using RNA isolated from PBMCs. Patients were from an endocrinology department in Xi'an, China. Germline V gene data show CDR1 as SGHTA and CDR2 as FQGTGA. V gave up 1 base and J gave up 0 bases, with 6 bases separating them. The CDR3 runs 15 residues. Arm-PCR with iRepertoire HTBI primers amplified the CDR3 regions for these TCR beta libraries. TCRdb independently ran MiXCR on the multiplex PCR reads; one entry per CDR3 protein. The table has a few hundred thousand distinct CDR3 sequences, 20% seen once.

The V and J genes are TRBV7-3 and TRBJ2-2; D not certain. The sample was peripheral blood mononuclear cells (PBMCs), taken at new diagnosis, from a patient treated with antithyroid drugs. This sequence was found in a female donor with Graves disease. This CDR3 reads CASSLRPSNTGELFF. The CDR3 DNA is TGTGCCAGCAGCTTAAGGCCATCGAACACCGGGGAGCTGTTTTTT. Drawing the rest from reference TRBV7-3 and TRBJ2-2, the complete variable domain is GAGVSQTPSNKVTEKGKYVELRCDPISGHTALYWYRQSLGQGPEFLIYFQGTGAADDSGLPNDRFFAVRPEGSVSTLKIQRTERGDSAVYLCASSLRPSNTGELFFGEGSRLTVL.